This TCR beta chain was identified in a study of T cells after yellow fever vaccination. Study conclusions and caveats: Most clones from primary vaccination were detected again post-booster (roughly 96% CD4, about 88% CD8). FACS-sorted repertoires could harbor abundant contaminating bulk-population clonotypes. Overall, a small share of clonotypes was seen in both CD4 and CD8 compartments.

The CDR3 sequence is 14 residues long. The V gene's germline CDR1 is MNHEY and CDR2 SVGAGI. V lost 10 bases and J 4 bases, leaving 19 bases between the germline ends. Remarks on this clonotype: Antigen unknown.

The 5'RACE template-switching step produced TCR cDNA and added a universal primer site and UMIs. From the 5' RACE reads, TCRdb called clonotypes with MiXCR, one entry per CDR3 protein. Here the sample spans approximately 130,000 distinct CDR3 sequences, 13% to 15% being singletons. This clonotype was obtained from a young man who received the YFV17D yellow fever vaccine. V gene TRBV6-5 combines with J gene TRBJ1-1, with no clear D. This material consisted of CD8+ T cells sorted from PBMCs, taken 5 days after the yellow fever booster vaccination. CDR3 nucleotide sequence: TGTGCCACCCGAGCGACCCCATCGAGCACTGAAGCTTTCTTT. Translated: CATRATPSSTEAFF.